What follows are 22 T cell receptor beta chains derived from one specimen sequenced in a study of cytomegalovirus exposure and HLA in healthy donors. Primers included in the PCR were 60 Vbeta and 13 Jbeta primers. Clones were read by immunoSEQ multiplex PCR, and TCRdb kept only the in-frame ones, dropping some. The data show some 180,000 clones, with around 75% seen just once and around 3% held by the top ten. Source material: PBMCs. All receptors come from a male donor in good health and CMV-seronegative.

The chain links TRBV2 to TRBJ2-1; TRBD2 aligns across 8 bases. The CDR3 consists of 15 residues. The germline V gene encodes CDR1 SNHLY and CDR2 FYNNEI. Unmatched junction bases numbered 7, after V lost 7 bases and J lost 2 bases. CDR3 sequence (DNA): TGTGCCAGCACTGGAGGGACTAGACCCTACAATGAGCAGTTCTTC. This codes for CASTGGTRPYNEQFF.

The DNA of the CDR3 is TGTGCCAGCCAAGGGGGAACTGGGGCCAACGTCCTGACTTTC. Encoded protein: CASQGGTGANVLTF. This chain joins TRBV6-5 and TRBJ2-6; tentative D call: TRBD1 (6 bases). V was cut by 8 bases and J by 2 bases, with 10 bases left in between. The CDR3 has 14 residues. Germline CDR1 MNHEY, CDR2 SVGAGI.

The rearrangement links TRBV4-3 to TRBJ2-1, with D possibly matching TRBD1 (6 bases). Germline CDR1 LGHNA, CDR2 YSLEER. Trimming took 1 base from V and 6 from J, leaving 19 bases between them. CDR3 size: 17 residues. For the CDR3, the DNA is TGCGCCAGCAGCCAAGCTCTACAGGGCCGAACTAGCAATGAGCAGTTCTTC. This encodes CASSQALQGRTSNEQFF.

The count of this clone is one. V usage is TRBV6-5 and J usage is TRBJ2-7; 7 bases agree with TRBD1. The CDR3 is 14 amino acids. Germline V gives CDR1 MNHEY, CDR2 SVGAGI. With 6 bases clipped from V and 5 bases from J, the junction kept 10 bases outside the gene matches. The CDR3 region has the DNA TGTGCCAGCAGCCGAGACAGGGCTGTTGACGAGCAGTACTTC. Encoded protein: CASSRDRAVDEQYF.

This clone was observed a handful of times. The J gene is TRBJ1-2, the V gene TRBV30, with 7 bases aligning to TRBD1. J lost 4 bases, V lost 3 bases, and 11 bases had no gene match. The CDR3 runs to 15 residues. CDR1 and CDR2 from the germline V gene are GTSNPN and SVGIG (reference sequence). The CDR3 protein is CAWSLDRARSYGYTF. The CDR3 nucleotides are TGTGCCTGGAGCCTAGACAGGGCGCGGAGCTATGGCTACACCTTC.

This clone came up once. V usage is TRBV30 and J usage is TRBJ1-2; no clear D gene. Germline assignment: CDR1 GTSNPN and CDR2 SVGIG (reference sequence). The ends were cut back, 3 bases at V and 4 bases at J, with 12 bases in the middle. This CDR3 contains 13 residues. The CDR3, as DNA: TGTGCCTGGAGAGACACTCCGAGCTATGGCTACACCTTC. Its protein product is CAWRDTPSYGYTF.

The CDR3 nucleotides read TGTGCCAGCAGTTTAACCCAGGGAAAAACCTACGAGCAGTACTTC. Translating it yields CASSLTQGKTYEQYF. The chain links TRBV27 to TRBJ2-7, with D possibly being TRBD1 (5 bases). CDR3 length: 15 residues. V was trimmed by 2 bases and J by 2 bases, leaving 13 bases between them. CDR1 MNHEY and CDR2 SMNVEV come from the germline V gene (reference sequence).

In this sample, this clone turned up a few times. The gene calls are TRBV5-4 and TRBJ1-5, with D perhaps matching TRBD1 (5 bases). The germline V gene encodes CDR1 SGHNT and CDR2 YYREEE (reference sequence). The CDR3 consists of 14 residues. V shed 4 bases and J shed 2 bases, with 10 bases lying between them. The CDR3 is CASSAGGGNQPQHF. The CDR3, as DNA: TGTGCCAGCAGCGCTGGGGGGGGCAATCAGCCCCAGCATTTT.

For the CDR3, the DNA is TGTGCCAGTAGTATAGAACAGGAGAAAGCCTCCTACGAGCAGTACTTC. It codes for CASSIEQEKASYEQYF. The chain uses TRBV19 and TRBJ2-7, with D tentatively TRBD1 (5 bases). V was clipped by 0 bases and J by 0 bases, with 12 bases between them. Per germline, CDR1 LNHDA and CDR2 SQIVND (reference sequence). The CDR3 totals 16 residues.

This clone has more than one count but fewer than ten. This chain uses TRBV19 with TRBJ2-1, with D possibly matching TRBD2 (5 bases). CDR1 and CDR2 from the germline V gene are LNHDA and SQIVND (reference sequence). The CDR3 extends over 14 amino acids. V lost 5 bases and J 7 bases, leaving 15 bases between the germline ends. The CDR3 nucleotides read TGTGCCAGTAGTGTTGCGGGCGGTGCGAATGAGCAGTTCTTC. Protein sequence: CASSVAGGANEQFF.

The genes are TRBV11-2 and TRBJ2-3, with 11 bases fitting TRBD2. The CDR3 length is 15 residues. V gave up 3 bases and J gave up 5 bases; unmatched junction bases: 4. The V gene's germline CDR1 is SGHAT and CDR2 FQNNGV. This CDR3 is CASSLGLAAGDTQYF. CDR3 bases: TGTGCCAGCAGCTTGGGACTAGCGGCGGGAGATACGCAGTATTTT.

The chain employs TRBV7-3 and TRBJ2-1; D is possibly TRBD2 (6 bases). The CDR3 totals 15 residues. V lost 2 bases and J 5 bases, leaving 13 bases between the germline ends. CDR1 is SGHTA, CDR2 FQGTGA, per germline. The CDR3 DNA reads TGTGCCAGCAGCTTAGGAAGCGGGCCTGACAATGAGCAGTTCTTC. It encodes CASSLGSGPDNEQFF.

The rearrangement uses TRBV29-1 and TRBJ2-1, with TRBD1 as a possible D gene (6 bases). CDR1 and CDR2 from the germline V gene are SQVTM and ANQGSEA. This CDR3 is built from 15 residues. V lost 4 bases, J lost 4 bases, and 17 bases lay in between. CDR3 loop: CSVAGIQGEYNEQFF. CDR3 coding DNA: TGCAGCGTTGCCGGTATACAGGGCGAATACAATGAGCAGTTCTTC.

The CDR3 loop reads CASSLSWRETQYF. CDR3 sequence (DNA): TGTGCCAGCAGCTTAAGTTGGAGAGAGACCCAGTACTTC. This rearrangement joins TRBV7-7 to TRBJ2-5, with D unresolved. The V gene lost 2 bases and the J gene lost 4 bases, with 8 bases spanning the gap. This CDR3 region has 13 residues. CDR1 is SSHAT and CDR2 is FNYEAQ in the germline V gene (reference sequence).

To note about this clone: The germline gene is not matched at one end of the junction; a read error may be the cause. The rearrangement joins TRBV5-4 to TRBJ2-1, with 11 bases aligning to TRBD2. CDR3 length: 16 residues. CDR1 is SGHNT and CDR2 is YYREEE in the germline V gene (reference sequence). Written as DNA, the CDR3 is TGTGCCAGCGGCTTCCGACTAGCGGGAACCCTAGATGAGCAGTTCTTC. Its translation is CASGFRLAGTLDEQFF.

There are a few counts of this clone. This chain joins TRBV5-5 and TRBJ1-5, with D unresolved. Germline V gene sequence: CDR1 SGHKS, CDR2 YYEKEE (reference sequence). The CDR3 length is 13 residues. With 5 bases removed from V and 4 bases from J, the gap between germline ends came to 10 bases. The CDR3 DNA sequence: TGTGCCAGCAGTTGGGGAGGGAATCAGCCCCAGCATTTT. The encoded protein is CASSWGGNQPQHF.

The chain links TRBV4-1 to TRBJ1-4; D ambiguous. CDR1 is MGHRA and CDR2 is YSYEKL in the germline V gene. V was shortened by 4 bases and J by 8 bases, with 8 bases between the two germline ends. The CDR3 is 12 residues long. The DNA for the CDR3 is TGCGCCAGCAGCCTCACGGGGGAAAAACTGTTTTTT. Its protein is CASSLTGEKLFF.

This clone was found a few times. CDR3 nucleotide sequence: TGTGCCAGCAGCCAAGATTCGACGGGAAGGATCCGTGAGCAGTACTTC. Protein product: CASSQDSTGRIREQYF. The chain combines TRBV4-2 with TRBJ2-7, with D perhaps matching TRBD2 (5 bases). Germline-derived CDR1 and CDR2 are LGHNA and YNFKEQ. Trimming pared 0 bases from V and 7 bases from J, leaving 19 bases between. The CDR3 has 16 residues.

About this clone itself: Other DNA sequences in the same sample also yield this CDR3. The V call is TRBV7-6, the J call TRBJ2-7, with TRBD2 matching 10 bases. V gave up 5 bases and J gave up 0 bases; unmatched junction bases: 4. Germline V gene lookup returns CDR1 SGHVS and CDR2 FNYEAQ. CDR3 size: 15 residues. In DNA, the CDR3 is TGTGCCAGCAGCCCCCGACTAGCGGGCTCCTACGAGCAGTACTTC. Protein product: CASSPRLAGSYEQYF.

This clone showed up just a few times. The DNA for the CDR3 is TGTGCCAGCAGCGACAGGGCCTGCAATCAGCCCCAGCATTTT. Its translation is CASSDRACNQPQHF. The chain is built from TRBV7-7 and TRBJ1-5; 7 bases match TRBD1. V dropped 5 bases and J dropped 2; count of bases not matched to a gene: 3. The CDR3 is 14 amino acids. Germline CDR1 and CDR2: SSHAT and FNYEAQ (reference sequence).

This clone was detected only a few times. The rearrangement links TRBV6-4 to TRBJ2-7; 9 nucleotides agree with TRBD2. The V gene end was trimmed by 5 bases and the J gene end by 6 bases; junction bases not matched to a gene: 8. The CDR3 has 14 residues. The V gene's germline CDR1 is MRHNA and CDR2 SNTAGT. In nucleotides, the CDR3 is TGTGCCAGCAGTACTGCGGGAGGGCCAGTCGAGCAGTACTTC. The encoded protein is CASSTAGGPVEQYF.

The V gene is TRBV4-3, the J gene TRBJ1-2; 8 bases fit TRBD1. CDR3 length: 14 residues. Germline V gives CDR1 LGHNA, CDR2 YSLEER. V lost 4 bases, J lost 3 bases, and 4 bases stayed unmatched. CDR3 in amino acids: CASSLGQGDYGYTF. Written as DNA, the CDR3 is TGCGCCAGCAGCCTCGGACAGGGCGACTATGGCTACACCTTC.